One sample yielded the 30 T cell receptor beta chains listed below, sequenced in a study of blood T cell repertoires in COVID-19. Data came from immunoSEQ multiplex PCR; TCRdb stores just in-frame clones and leaves some out. The profile covers under 65,000 clones, with roughly 87% appearing a single time and roughly a fifth taken by the ten largest. Sequenced input: peripheral blood. All receptors derive from an elderly woman with COVID-19, enrolled during active disease.

This sequence joins TRBV6-5 and TRBJ2-1; TRBD1 is a possible D gene (5 bases). CDR1 is MNHEY and CDR2 is SVGAGI in the germline V gene. There are 13 residues in the CDR3. Deletions cut 10 bases from V and 1 base from J, with 11 bases between. The CDR3 DNA is TGTGCCACTCTCGACAGATCCTACAATGAGCAGTTCTTC. It is translated as CATLDRSYNEQFF.

This chain uses TRBV28 with TRBJ1-5, with D unclear. This CDR3 has 12 residues. V lost 1 base, J lost 5 bases, and 3 bases lay in between. CDR1 is MDHEN and CDR2 is SYDVKM in the germline V gene. The CDR3 coding sequence is TGTGCCAGCAGTTTATTCGATCAGCCCCAGCATTTT. This encodes CASSLFDQPQHF.

The chain links TRBV19 to TRBJ2-2; possible D gene TRBD1, 6 bases. Germline V gene lookup returns CDR1 LNHDA and CDR2 SQIVND (reference sequence). The CDR3 consists of 13 residues. The V and J ends lost 9 bases and 4 bases respectively, with 12 bases between them. The CDR3 DNA follows: TGTGCCAGCCGGCAGGGGAGCACCGGGGAGCTGTTTTTT. Its translation is CASRQGSTGELFF.

V and J are TRBV20-1 and TRBJ2-6; 12 bases are shared with TRBD1. The germline V gene has CDR1 DFQATT and CDR2 SNEGSKA (reference sequence). CDR3 length equals 17 residues. V lost 3 bases and J lost 4; bases outside the gene matches: 7. This chain's CDR3 is CSASRGQGARGANVLTF. DNA for the CDR3: TGCAGTGCTAGTAGGGGACAGGGGGCGCGAGGGGCCAACGTCCTGACTTTC.

The chain joins TRBV4-1 to TRBJ2-4; tentatively, D is TRBD1 (6 bases). The V gene's germline CDR1 is MGHRA and CDR2 YSYEKL. The CDR3 is 15 residues long. V was clipped by 0 bases and J by 4 bases, with 10 bases between them. This CDR3 reads CASSQDPGQKNIQYF. As DNA, the CDR3 is TGCGCCAGCAGCCAAGATCCCGGACAGAAAAACATTCAGTACTTC.

This clone has only one observation. The chain uses TRBV6-5 and TRBJ2-5; D is unresolved. CDR3 length: 11 amino acids. The germline CDR1 and CDR2 sequences are MNHEY and SVGAGI. The V end lost 2 bases, the J end lost 5 bases, and 3 bases lay between the germline ends. The CDR3 is CASSYLETQYF. CDR3 in DNA: TGTGCCAGCAGTTACCTGGAGACCCAGTACTTC.

The chain joins TRBV4-2 to TRBJ2-3, with 9 nucleotides matching TRBD2. The CDR3 sequence is 17 residues long. Germline CDR1 and CDR2: LGHNA and YNFKEQ. Germline trimming cut 4 bases from V and 2 bases from J; bases unmatched to any gene: 10. In nucleotides, the CDR3 is TGTGCCAGCAGCCCCCGGGGCAGCGGGGGGCCCACAGATACGCAGTATTTT. Amino acids: CASSPRGSGGPTDTQYF.

This clone appeared once. The chain carries TRBV29-1 and TRBJ2-5, with TRBD1 matching over 8 bases. With 7 bases clipped from V and 2 bases from J, the junction kept 3 bases outside the gene matches. The germline V gene has CDR1 SQVTM and CDR2 ANQGSEA. CDR3 length equals 12 residues. The CDR3 sequence: CSAGQGQETQYF. In DNA, the CDR3 is TGCAGCGCCGGACAGGGACAAGAGACCCAGTACTTC.

This rearrangement joins TRBV19 to TRBJ1-5; D gene ambiguous. The V end was cut by 7 bases, the J end by 1 base, with 14 bases between. Germline assignment: CDR1 LNHDA and CDR2 SQIVND (reference sequence). The CDR3 consists of 15 residues. The CDR3 coding sequence is TGTGCCAGTAAGGTAGCCCCAATGAGCAATCAGCCCCAGCATTTT. This sequence encodes CASKVAPMSNQPQHF.

This rearrangement joins TRBV14 to TRBJ2-5; perhaps TRBD2 as D (5 bases). The CDR3 has 16 amino acids. Trimming pared 1 base from V and 3 bases from J, leaving 15 bases between. The germline V gene has CDR1 SGHDN and CDR2 FVKESK. Here the CDR3 reads CASSQGLRGREETQYF. In nucleotides, the CDR3 is TGTGCCAGCAGCCAAGGGTTACGCGGGCGCGAAGAGACCCAGTACTTC.

V and J are TRBV20-1 and TRBJ2-3; D unresolved. There are 11 residues in the CDR3. V was clipped by 3 bases and J by 5 bases, with 6 bases between them. Germline V gene sequence: CDR1 DFQATT, CDR2 SNEGSKA (reference sequence). The CDR3 reads CSARTGDTQYF. The CDR3 DNA reads as TGCAGTGCTAGGACGGGAGATACGCAGTATTTT.

This clone was counted only a few times. V is TRBV6-2 or TRBV6-3 and J is TRBJ1-1; D perhaps matches TRBD1 (5 bases). This CDR3 comprises 13 residues. Germline assignment: CDR1 MNHEY and CDR2 SVGEGT. V was trimmed by 2 bases and J by 5 bases, leaving 9 bases between them. The CDR3, as DNA: TGTGCCAGCAGTTACGTCCGGGGGACTGAAGCTTTCTTT. It translates to CASSYVRGTEAFF.

This sequence joins TRBV29-1 and TRBJ1-3, with a weak D call TRBD1 (5 bases). Per the germline V gene, CDR1 is SQVTM and CDR2 is ANQGSEA. Trimming took 7 bases from V and 2 from J, leaving 12 bases between them. This CDR3 region has 13 residues. The CDR3 here is CSADEGAGNTIYF. CDR3 DNA sequence: TGCAGCGCTGACGAAGGGGCTGGAAACACCATATATTTT.

V gene TRBV11-2 combines with J gene TRBJ1-1; 8 positions match TRBD1. The CDR3 runs 15 residues. Germline V gene lookup returns CDR1 SGHAT and CDR2 FQNNGV. The junction had 5 bases not matched to a gene; V was cut back by 5 bases and J by 0 bases. The CDR3 sequence is CASSERGQVNTEAFF. CDR3 sequence (DNA): TGTGCCAGCAGCGAAAGGGGACAGGTGAACACTGAAGCTTTCTTT.

This clone has more than one count but fewer than ten. The chain combines TRBV30 with TRBJ1-1; 10 bases are shared with TRBD1. Germline CDR1 and CDR2: GTSNPN and SVGIG (reference sequence). V was pared by 4 bases and J by 0 bases, with 2 bases of the junction left unmatched. The CDR3 sequence is 14 residues long. The CDR3, as DNA: TGTGCCTGGATTGACAGGGGGCTGAACACTGAAGCTTTCTTT. It encodes CAWIDRGLNTEAFF.

The genes are TRBV5-4 and TRBJ2-1, with TRBD1 matching over 12 bases. The CDR3 length is 14 residues. V dropped 3 bases and J dropped 10; count of bases not matched to a gene: 5. In germline, CDR1 is SGHNT, CDR2 YYREEE (reference sequence). CDR3 in DNA: TGTGCCAGCAGCTGGGGACAGGGGGCAGGAGAGCAGTTCTTC. Translated: CASSWGQGAGEQFF.

V usage is TRBV7-2 and J usage is TRBJ1-6, with unresolved D. CDR1 SGHTA and CDR2 FQGNSA come from the germline V gene. The CDR3 consists of 14 residues. V gave up 5 bases and J gave up 7 bases, with 12 bases separating them. DNA for the CDR3: TGTGCCAGCAGCAACCAAGTCGGGAATTCACCCCTCCACTTT. Residues: CASSNQVGNSPLHF.

The chain links TRBV6-5 to TRBJ2-7, with 10 bases lining up with TRBD1. Germline-derived CDR1 and CDR2 are MNHEY and SVGAGI. The CDR3 consists of 14 residues. Trimming removed 8 bases from V and 5 bases from J; junction bases left unmatched: 9. CDR3: CASASGTGVHEQYF. DNA of the CDR3: TGTGCCAGCGCCTCCGGGACAGGGGTCCACGAGCAGTACTTC.

V is TRBV27 and J is TRBJ2-3, with a weak D call TRBD2 (6 bases). Trimming cost V 8 bases and J 2 bases, with 20 bases left between them. This CDR3 has 16 residues. Germline values: CDR1 MNHEY, CDR2 SMNVEV (reference sequence). CDR3: CASATRRGFNTDTQYF. In DNA, the CDR3 is TGTGCCAGCGCAACTCGGCGGGGTTTTAACACAGATACGCAGTATTTT.

The chain carries TRBV11-2 and TRBJ2-2; 9 nucleotides line up with TRBD2. There are 18 residues in the CDR3. Germline CDR1 and CDR2: SGHAT and FQNNGV. V trimming: 5 bases; J trimming: 0 bases; junction bases outside the gene matches: 10. This CDR3 reads CASSPRGGGGANTGELFF. CDR3 bases: TGTGCCAGCAGCCCAAGAGGCGGGGGGGGAGCGAACACCGGGGAGCTGTTTTTT.

The rearrangement joins TRBV29-1 to TRBJ2-1, with 7 bases matching TRBD2. The CDR3 extends over 11 amino acids. J lost 7 bases, V lost 3 bases, and 0 bases had no gene match. Germline values: CDR1 SQVTM, CDR2 ANQGSEA. The DNA of the CDR3 is TGCAGCGTTGAGCGGGGGAATGAGCAGTTCTTC. Translation: CSVERGNEQFF.

The V and J genes are TRBV14 and TRBJ2-5; D is ambiguous. From germline, CDR1 is SGHDN and CDR2 FVKESK. The V end was cut by 0 bases, the J end by 5 bases, with 7 bases between. The CDR3 length is 13 residues. This CDR3 reads CASSQDLRETQYF. CDR3 DNA sequence: TGTGCCAGCAGCCAAGATCTACGGGAGACCCAGTACTTC.

The count of this clone is one. This chain joins TRBV3-1 (or the pseudogene TRBV3-2) and TRBJ1-2; D might be TRBD1 (6 bases). The CDR3 is made up of 15 amino acids. V lost 1 base, J lost 3 bases, and 12 bases lay in between. The germline V gene has CDR1 LGHDT and CDR2 YNNKEL (reference sequence). The CDR3 loop is CASSQAVDRHYGYTF. The CDR3, as DNA: TGTGCCAGCAGCCAAGCTGTCGACAGGCACTATGGCTACACCTTC.

The chain links TRBV12-5 to TRBJ2-6, with D hard to call. The CDR3 totals 13 residues. In germline, CDR1 is LGHNT, CDR2 FRNRAP. Trimming stripped 8 bases from V and 0 bases from J, with 5 bases between. DNA of the CDR3: TGTGCTAGTCTTAACTCTGGGGCCAACGTCCTGACTTTC. Amino acids: CASLNSGANVLTF.

This clone was observed a single time. V and J are TRBV6-6 and TRBJ1-1, with D uncertain. CDR1 MNHNY and CDR2 SVGAGI come from the germline V gene (reference sequence). The V end was cut by 1 base, the J end by 5 bases, with 11 bases between. The CDR3 sequence is 14 residues long. This CDR3 is CASSYLTWETEAFF. The CDR3 DNA sequence: TGTGCCAGCAGTTACTTGACCTGGGAGACTGAAGCTTTCTTT.

This chain links TRBV11-2 with TRBJ1-1; D gene unclear. The V gene lost 4 bases and the J gene lost 6 bases, with 9 bases spanning the gap. CDR3 length: 12 residues. CDR1 SGHAT and CDR2 FQNNGV come from the germline V gene. The CDR3 here is CASSSSPAEAFF. CDR3 in DNA: TGTGCCAGCAGCTCCTCTCCGGCTGAAGCTTTCTTT.

This rearrangement joins TRBV6-2 or TRBV6-3 to TRBJ2-5, with a tentative D call TRBD2 (5 bases). The CDR3 runs 13 residues. Per the germline V gene, CDR1 is MNHEY and CDR2 is SVGEGT. The V and J ends lost 0 bases and 4 bases respectively, with 6 bases between them. CDR3 sequence: CASSYSGRETQYF. As DNA, the CDR3 is TGTGCCAGCAGTTACTCGGGGAGAGAGACCCAGTACTTC.

V usage is TRBV30 and J usage is TRBJ1-6; TRBD1 matches at 8 bases. The CDR3 sequence is 13 residues long. V lost 7 bases to trimming and J lost 7 bases; unmatched junction nucleotides: 6. Germline CDR1 GTSNPN, CDR2 SVGIG (reference sequence). The CDR3 DNA is TGTGCCTTGATCGGACAGGGAAATTCACCCCTCCACTTT. Protein: CALIGQGNSPLHF.

The chain is built from TRBV12-3 or TRBV12-4 and TRBJ1-1; TRBD1 aligns across 7 bases. Trimming at V came to 5 bases and at J to 8 bases, leaving 2 bases not matched to a gene. The CDR3 is made up of 11 amino acids. CDR3 region: CASSLDREAFF. CDR3 nucleotide sequence: TGTGCCAGCAGTCTGGACAGGGAAGCTTTCTTT.

This clone turned up a few times. CDR3 nucleotides: TGCGCCAGCAGCCCGCGGGGGGGCGGAGAGACCCAGTACTTC. It specifies CASSPRGGGETQYF. The chain recombines TRBV5-1 with TRBJ2-5; TRBD2 aligns across 9 bases. This CDR3 contains 14 residues. Trimming at V came to 4 bases and at J to 4 bases, leaving 5 bases not matched to a gene. Germline CDR1 reads SGHRS; CDR2 reads YFSETQ.